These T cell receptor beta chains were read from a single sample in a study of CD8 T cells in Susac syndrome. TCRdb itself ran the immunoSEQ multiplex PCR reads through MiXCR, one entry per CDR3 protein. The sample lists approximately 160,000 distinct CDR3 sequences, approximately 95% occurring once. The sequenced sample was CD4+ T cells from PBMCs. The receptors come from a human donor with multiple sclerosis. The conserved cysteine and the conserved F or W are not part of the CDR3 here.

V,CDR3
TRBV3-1,ASSQVGGGYNEQF
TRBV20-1,SARGGGAGSSYNEQF
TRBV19,ASSIDPGLDWYT
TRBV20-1,SARRQDNQPQH
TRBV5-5,ASSTRTAYGYT
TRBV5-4,ASSPGRGSNQPQH
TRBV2,ASSGGIGYT
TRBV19,ASSPGQGQTEAF
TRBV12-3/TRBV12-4,ASRVNLGLVGELF
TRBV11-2,ASSPLARGTQTAYEQY
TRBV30,AWSWANQETQY
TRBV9,ASSVAPVDTQY
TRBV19,ASSIDGQASSYEQY
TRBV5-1,ASRTSGTTDTQY
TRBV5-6,ASSGRGPIIKSGANVLT
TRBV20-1,SASGGAGGQF
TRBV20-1,SARPAGGNEQY